The present entry profiles one TCR beta chain with its context. Its antigen remains unidentified. This specimen comes from a study of cytomegalovirus exposure and HLA in healthy donors. Study-level points and caveats: For cytomegalovirus status, the classifier reportedly gave diagnoses with high specificity and sensitivity.

While the first cohort had over 650 subjects, the donors belonged to the separate validation cohort of over a hundred subjects. Only in-frame clones appear in the TCRdb table, and some are missing; sequencing was by immunoSEQ multiplex PCR. This table holds 160,000 or so clones, around nine tenths found once. Sequenced material: PBMCs. The sequence was obtained from a man between 18 and 35 years old in good health and CMV-seronegative.

The CDR3: CASSQGLMNTEAFF. CDR3 in DNA: TGCGCCAGCAGCCAGGGACTGATGAACACTGAAGCTTTCTTT. The chain combines TRBV5-1 with TRBJ1-1, with D possibly matching TRBD1 (5 bases). CDR3 length equals 14 residues. Deletions cut 4 bases from V and 0 bases from J, with 10 bases between. Germline V lookup: CDR1 SGHRS, CDR2 YFSETQ.